These T cell receptor beta chains were read from a single sample in a study of shared clonotypes between healthy human individuals. The table came from immunoSEQ multiplex PCR; TCRdb's copy has only in-frame clones and leaves some out. The top ten clones hold 0.37% of a sample with approximately 2,000,000 clones, 80% to 95% of them seen once. What was sequenced was naive CD4+ T cells from PBMCs. All receptors come from a man between 18 and 29 years old in good health. Some clones in this sample may be carry-over from other donors' samples. Each CDR3 is given with its conserved first and last residue.

CDR3 protein | V gene
CASTPSGSSGNTIYF | TRBV19
CASSLGRGSFQPQHF | TRBV7-2
CASGLVLSSLAGGETQYF | TRBV12-5
CASSLKATYEQYF | TRBV5-1
CASARSGYGNTIYF | TRBV27
CASSPGQISYGYTF | TRBV18
CASSITGVWGYGYTF | TRBV19
CASSPGPTQGVAGTQYF | TRBV5-4
CATYRGMGNQPQHF | TRBV28
CASSKPGPDSHEQFF | TRBV5-1
CASSIGVGALNTEAFF | TRBV19
CASSPENVGRTQYF | TRBV5-1
CASSWAGSGRVNEQFF | TRBV5-1
CASSHGGPDEQYF | TRBV4-3
CASSVQGPRPQHF | TRBV5-5
CASSPGGLETQYF | TRBV5-1
CASSYLVTTEAFF | TRBV6-5
CAWSRTGNYGYTF | TRBV30
CASSLSYEQYF | TRBV7-2
CASSLVSGVGETQYF | TRBV7-2
CAISDSTGNTEAFF | TRBV10-3